The 15 T cell receptor beta chains listed next were all sequenced from one sample in a study of T cells of healthy individuals. Using its own MiXCR run on the 5' RACE reads, TCRdb lists one record per CDR3 protein. The sample has about 41,000 distinct CDR3 sequences, about 4.5% seen once. These receptors were taken from a human donor in good health.

This clonotype was seen ten or more times. J is TRBJ2-5 and V is TRBV7-2, with D possibly being TRBD1 or TRBD2 (6 bases each). The CDR3 length is 15 residues. Trimming stripped 8 bases from V and 5 bases from J, with 21 bases between. The germline V gene encodes CDR1 SGHTA and CDR2 FQGNSA. The CDR3 nucleotides read TGTGCCAGCGCCAAGGGGGGTGGAGGAGGGGAGACCCAGTACTTC. Encoded protein: CASAKGGGGGETQYF.

This clonotype was observed many times. V is TRBV9 and J is TRBJ1-4, with D perhaps matching TRBD1 (6 bases). The CDR3 runs 16 residues. The germline V gene has CDR1 SGDLS and CDR2 YYNGEE. V gave up 0 bases and J gave up 2 bases, with 11 bases separating them. CDR3 amino acids: CASSVEGGPTNEKLFF. The CDR3 bases are TGTGCCAGCAGCGTAGAAGGGGGACCGACTAATGAAAAACTGTTTTTT.

The sample holds many counts of this clonotype. V gene TRBV2 combines with J gene TRBJ2-3; unclear D gene. V lost 8 bases to trimming and J lost 1 base, with 4 bases between them. This CDR3 is built from 11 residues. Germline CDR1 SNHLY, CDR2 FYNNEI. CDR3 amino acids: CASYGTDTQYF. The CDR3 nucleotides read TGTGCCAGCTACGGCACAGATACGCAGTATTTT.

In this sample, this clonotype turned up many times. The chain employs TRBV6-1 and TRBJ2-2; D gene unclear. CDR1 is MNHNS and CDR2 is SASEGT in the germline V gene. The CDR3 has 14 residues. Trimming took off 6 bases at V and 2 bases at J, with 10 bases between the two ends. This CDR3 is CASRVSLNTGELFF. DNA for the CDR3: TGTGCCAGCAGGGTTTCTCTTAACACCGGGGAGCTGTTTTTT.

This clonotype was picked up many times. The chain recombines TRBV29-1 with TRBJ2-7; possibly TRBD1 or TRBD2 for D (5 bases each). Germline V lookup: CDR1 SQVTM, CDR2 ANQGSEA. The V end was cut by 3 bases, the J end by 0 bases, with 9 bases between. The CDR3 spans 13 residues. The CDR3 reads CSVEWGSSYEQYF. Written as DNA, the CDR3 is TGCAGCGTTGAGTGGGGGAGCTCCTACGAGCAGTACTTC.

The CDR3 loop is CASSLPRTGGTEKLFF. The CDR3 coding sequence is TGTGCCAGCAGCCTACCAAGGACAGGGGGCACTGAAAAACTGTTTTTT. The chain combines TRBV4-2 with TRBJ1-4, with 11 bases aligning to TRBD1. V was clipped by 4 bases and J by 7 bases; unmatched bases: 8. Germline CDR1 LGHNA, CDR2 YNFKEQ. This CDR3 spans 16 amino acids.

This clonotype was observed a handful of times. The rearrangement uses TRBV7-9 and TRBJ2-1; D gene unclear. The length of the CDR3 is 14 residues. V was shortened by 4 bases and J by 2 bases, with 9 bases between the two germline ends. Germline V gene sequence: CDR1 SEHNR, CDR2 FQNEAQ (reference sequence). The CDR3 is CASSSDSPYNEQFF. The CDR3 nucleotides are TGTGCCAGCAGCTCCGACTCGCCCTACAATGAGCAGTTCTTC.

This clonotype occurred many times. The chain links TRBV30 to TRBJ1-2; unclear D gene. Per germline, CDR1 GTSNPN and CDR2 SVGIG (reference sequence). CDR3 size: 11 residues. Trimming pared 3 bases from V and 4 bases from J, leaving 6 bases between. The CDR3 DNA sequence: TGTGCCTGGAGCAGAGGCTATGGCTACACCTTC. Its protein product is CAWSRGYGYTF.

The chain carries TRBV7-9 and TRBJ2-3; a possible D gene is TRBD1 (6 bases). Deletions cut 3 bases from V and 4 bases from J, with 11 bases between. The CDR3 extends over 14 amino acids. Germline V gives CDR1 SEHNR, CDR2 FQNEAQ (reference sequence). CDR3 amino acids: CASSFNRESDTQYF. The CDR3 region has the DNA TGTGCCAGCAGCTTTAACAGGGAGTCAGATACGCAGTATTTT.

This clonotype has a count of ten or more. The gene calls are TRBV20-1 and TRBJ1-5; D is uncertain. The CDR3 is made up of 14 amino acids. Looked up from germline, CDR1 is DFQATT and CDR2 is SNEGSKA (reference sequence). Trimming took off 4 bases at V and 1 base at J, with 11 bases between the two ends. The CDR3 loop is CSAKDRLSNQPQHF. The CDR3 DNA reads TGCAGTGCTAAGGACCGTTTAAGCAATCAGCCCCAGCATTTT.

In this sample, this clonotype turned up a few times. CDR3 sequence (DNA): TGTGCCAGCAGTTTTAGTGGGACCGGCTACGAGCAGTACTTC. Translated: CASSFSGTGYEQYF. The chain joins TRBV12-3 or TRBV12-4 to TRBJ2-7; tentatively, D is TRBD1 or TRBD2 (5 bases each). V dropped 3 bases and J dropped 3 bases, with 12 bases sitting between them. The CDR3 is 14 amino acids.

The chain recombines TRBV6-1 with TRBJ2-2, with TRBD1 as a possible D gene (6 bases). Trimming removed 6 bases at V and 3 bases at J, with 11 bases between. The CDR3 loop spans 14 amino acids. Looked up from germline, CDR1 is MNHNS and CDR2 is SASEGT. CDR3 sequence: CASRKGDDTGELFF. CDR3 bases: TGTGCCAGCAGAAAGGGGGACGACACCGGGGAGCTGTTTTTT.

This clonotype was observed many times. CDR3 amino acids: CASSRSDRGRRVNTEAFF. For the CDR3, the DNA is TGTGCCAGCAGCCGATCGGACAGGGGGCGGAGGGTGAACACTGAAGCTTTCTTT. The chain uses TRBV3-1 and TRBJ1-1; 11 bases agree with TRBD1. Germline V gene data show CDR1 as LGHDT and CDR2 as YNNKEL (reference sequence). V gave up 4 bases and J gave up 0 bases; unmatched junction bases: 10. The CDR3 loop spans 18 amino acids.

At least ten counts were recorded for this clonotype. This chain uses TRBV29-1 with TRBJ2-1; 10 bases are shared with TRBD2. The ends lost 4 bases at V and 9 bases at J; junction bases unmatched: 9. The CDR3 is 14 residues long. Germline CDR1 is SQVTM and CDR2 is ANQGSEA. This CDR3 reads CSVASGGLLGEQFF. The DNA for the CDR3 is TGCAGCGTTGCTAGCGGGGGATTGCTGGGTGAGCAGTTCTTC.

This clonotype was detected ten times or more. The chain carries TRBV7-9 and TRBJ1-6; D not resolved. The CDR3 is made up of 19 amino acids. Between the trimmed V and J ends, which lost 1 base and 0 bases, there was a span of 16 bases. CDR1 is SEHNR and CDR2 is FQNEAQ in the germline V gene (reference sequence). The CDR3 DNA reads TGTGCCAGCAGCTTAGGATCGATCGGCCGGTCCTCCTATAATTCACCCCTCCACTTT. Its protein product is CASSLGSIGRSSYNSPLHF.